The 2 T cell receptor beta chains below come from one sample, sequenced in a study of cytomegalovirus exposure and HLA in healthy donors. PCR involved 60 Vbeta and 13 Jbeta primers. Profiling relied on immunoSEQ multiplex PCR, and the TCRdb table lists in-frame clones only, not all of them. The table lists 90,000 to 120,000 clones, about 79% of them singletons. The sample comprised PBMCs. These receptors came from a man aged 55 to 70 in good health and CMV-seropositive.

In this sample, this clone turned up once. The V call is TRBV11-3, the J call TRBJ2-1; the D is unclear. The CDR3 extends over 13 amino acids. Looked up from germline, CDR1 is SGHNT and CDR2 is YENEEA. The germline V and J ends were trimmed by 4 bases and 5 bases, with 9 bases remaining between them. The CDR3 sequence: CASSSHLDNEQFF. The DNA for the CDR3 is TGTGCCAGCAGCTCTCACTTAGACAATGAGCAGTTCTTC.

About this clone itself: Other DNA sequences within the sample encode an identical CDR3. The chain links TRBV7-9 to TRBJ1-2; no clear D gene. Germline lookup yields CDR1 SEHNR and CDR2 FQNEAQ (reference sequence). Deletions cut 0 bases from V and 4 bases from J, with 9 bases between. This CDR3 is built from 14 residues. The DNA of the CDR3 is TGTGCCAGCAGCTTAGCAGGTCGGGGCTATGGCTACACCTTC. Translation gives CASSLAGRGYGYTF.